Shown below are 28 T cell receptor beta chains from a single sample sequenced in a study of identical twins. TCRdb independently ran MiXCR on the 5' RACE reads; one entry per CDR3 protein. The data show some 900,000 distinct CDR3 sequences, with 12% seen just once and around 1.5% held by the top ten. These data were also filed under a second study, of yellow fever vaccine responses in identical twins.

The material sequenced was PBMCs. The receptors stem from a woman between 18 and 30 years old in good health.

The chain is built from TRBV5-6 and TRBJ2-7; the D gene is possibly TRBD2 (5 bases). V shed 2 bases and J shed 0 bases, with 9 bases lying between them. There are 14 residues in the CDR3. Germline values: CDR1 SGHDT, CDR2 YYEEEE. The DNA for the CDR3 is TGTGCCAGCAGCTTAAAGGGAGTCTCCTACGAGCAGTACTTC. Translation: CASSLKGVSYEQYF.

This chain uses TRBV12-3 or TRBV12-4 with TRBJ2-3, with D maybe TRBD2 (6 bases). CDR3 length equals 15 residues. Trimming shortened V by 5 bases and J by 4 bases, and 16 bases separated the two germline ends. The CDR3 is CASSLSGASADTQYF. The CDR3 nucleotides read TGTGCCAGCAGTCTATCGGGAGCTAGCGCAGATACGCAGTATTTT.

This clonotype was observed a single time. This chain uses TRBV7-9 with TRBJ1-5, with D uncertain. CDR3 size: 15 residues. Germline lookup yields CDR1 SEHNR and CDR2 FQNEAQ (reference sequence). The V end was cut by 1 base, the J end by 0 bases, with 7 bases between. The CDR3 loop is CASSLGETSNQPQHF. In DNA, the CDR3 is TGTGCCAGCAGCTTAGGAGAGACTAGCAATCAGCCCCAGCATTTT.

This chain links TRBV28 with TRBJ2-4, with 7 positions matching TRBD1. Germline V gene sequence: CDR1 MDHEN, CDR2 SYDVKM. Trimming at V came to 5 bases and at J to 1 base, leaving 2 bases not matched to a gene. This CDR3 contains 14 residues. The CDR3 loop reads CASSATGAKNIQYF. Here the CDR3 DNA reads TGTGCCAGCAGTGCGACAGGGGCCAAAAACATTCAGTACTTC.

There are a few counts of this clonotype. V is TRBV29-1 and J is TRBJ1-1; perhaps TRBD1 as D (6 bases). V was pared by 4 bases and J by 0 bases, with 12 bases between. CDR1 SQVTM and CDR2 ANQGSEA come from the germline V gene. This CDR3 has 14 residues. The CDR3, as DNA: TGCAGCGTTGGGACAGCGACCATGAACACTGAAGCTTTCTTT. The encoded protein is CSVGTATMNTEAFF.

This clonotype was counted ten times or more. This sequence joins TRBV12-3 or TRBV12-4 and TRBJ1-5; 11 bases line up with TRBD1. V was pared by 7 bases and J by 6 bases, with 8 bases of the junction left unmatched. The length of the CDR3 is 15 residues. CDR3 sequence reads: CASTEGQGVGQPQHF. The CDR3 DNA reads TGTGCCAGCACCGAGGGACAGGGGGTAGGTCAGCCCCAGCATTTT.

The gene calls are TRBV10-1 and TRBJ2-7; D not certain. V was clipped by 4 bases and J by 2 bases, with 12 bases between them. This CDR3 region has 14 residues. Germline CDR1 reads WNHNN; CDR2 reads SYGVQD (reference sequence). The CDR3 protein is CASSAHDKPYEQYF. For the CDR3, the DNA is TGCGCCAGCAGTGCCCATGACAAGCCCTACGAGCAGTACTTC.

V gene TRBV6-5 combines with J gene TRBJ1-1; D perhaps matches TRBD1 (5 bases). The CDR3 length is 16 residues. The germline V gene has CDR1 MNHEY and CDR2 SVGAGI. With 2 bases removed from V and 0 bases from J, the gap between germline ends came to 13 bases. Written as DNA, the CDR3 is TGTGCCAGCAGTTACGGGGCAGCCTTCATGAACACTGAAGCTTTCTTT. Residues: CASSYGAAFMNTEAFF.

The chain carries TRBV15 and TRBJ2-1; 9 bases map to TRBD2. The V segment lost 3 bases and the J segment 5 bases; nucleotides outside the gene matches: 17. The CDR3 spans 19 residues. CDR1 LNHNV and CDR2 YYDKDF come from the germline V gene (reference sequence). CDR3 protein: CATSRAPGAGGQKDNEQFF. The CDR3 nucleotides read TGTGCCACCAGCAGGGCCCCGGGAGCGGGGGGACAGAAAGACAATGAGCAGTTCTTC.

This clonotype has only a few counts. The genes are TRBV5-6 and TRBJ1-6; D gene uncertain. The germline CDR1 and CDR2 sequences are SGHDT and YYEEEE. The CDR3 sequence is 14 residues long. The V end was cut by 0 bases, the J end by 7 bases, with 8 bases between. The DNA for the CDR3 is TGTGCCAGCAGCTTGGACAGTATAAATTCACCCCTCCACTTT. This encodes CASSLDSINSPLHF. The full variable domain, completed using reference TRBV5-6 and TRBJ1-6, is DAGVTQSPTHLIKTRGQQVTLRCSPKSGHDTVSWYQQALGQGPQFIFQYYEEEERQRGNFPDRFSGHQFPNYSSELNVNALLLGDSALYLCASSLDSINSPLHFGNGTRLTVT.

Ten or more counts support this clonotype. The V gene is TRBV6-1, the J gene TRBJ2-2; 8 bases fit TRBD2. CDR3 length: 15 residues. V shed 6 bases, J shed 6 bases, and the junction held 9 bases outside the gene matches. CDR1 and CDR2 (germline): MNHNS, SASEGT. CDR3 bases: TGTGCCAGCAGGTCCGGGACTAGGAATTCCGGGGAGCTGTTTTTT. This codes for CASRSGTRNSGELFF.

The sample holds a few counts of this clonotype. The V call is TRBV20-1, the J call TRBJ2-7; TRBD2 matches 9 bases. CDR3 length: 15 amino acids. Germline V gene lookup returns CDR1 DFQATT and CDR2 SNEGSKA (reference sequence). V shed 3 bases, J shed 0 bases, and the junction held 6 bases outside the gene matches. The CDR3 spells CSASRGSGSSYEQYF. The CDR3 nucleotides read TGCAGTGCTAGCCGGGGTAGCGGGAGCTCCTACGAGCAGTACTTC.

This chain connects TRBV7-8 to TRBJ2-3; TRBD1 or TRBD2 may be the D gene (6 bases each). Germline V gives CDR1 SGHVS, CDR2 FQNEAQ. The CDR3 loop spans 19 amino acids. With 1 base removed from V and 1 base from J, the gap between germline ends came to 21 bases. CDR3 in amino acids: CASSLGRAIGGPRTDTQYF. The DNA for the CDR3 is TGTGCCAGCAGCTTAGGTCGAGCGATTGGGGGGCCCCGCACAGATACGCAGTATTTT.

The chain combines TRBV20-1 with TRBJ2-1; D possibly corresponds to TRBD2 (6 bases). The CDR3 sequence is 19 residues long. CDR1 DFQATT and CDR2 SNEGSKA come from the germline V gene (reference sequence). V was clipped by 0 bases and J by 0 bases, with 21 bases between them. The CDR3 spells CSARDWGVVPFSSYNEQFF. CDR3 nucleotides: TGCAGTGCTAGAGATTGGGGGGTCGTGCCATTTAGCTCCTACAATGAGCAGTTCTTC.

This clonotype was observed once. The chain couples TRBV2 to TRBJ2-3; D remains unclear. The CDR3 runs to 14 residues. V gave up 1 base and J gave up 0 bases, with 5 bases separating them. Looked up from germline, CDR1 is SNHLY and CDR2 is FYNNEI. This CDR3 is CASSEEGSTDTQYF. The CDR3 DNA reads as TGTGCCAGCAGTGAAGAAGGAAGCACAGATACGCAGTATTTT.

This chain connects TRBV27 to TRBJ2-1, with 16 bases that match TRBD2. Germline CDR1 reads MNHEY; CDR2 reads SMNVEV (reference sequence). J lost 8 bases, V lost 3 bases, and 7 bases had no gene match. The CDR3 loop spans 17 amino acids. The CDR3 protein is CASSFRGLAGGPHEQFF. The CDR3 coding sequence is TGTGCCAGCAGTTTCAGGGGACTAGCGGGAGGGCCTCATGAGCAGTTCTTC.

J is TRBJ2-1 and V is TRBV15, with D perhaps being TRBD1 or TRBD2 (7 bases each). Trimming took 5 bases from V and 6 from J, leaving 17 bases between them. The CDR3 length is 15 residues. Germline lookup yields CDR1 LNHNV and CDR2 YYDKDF (reference sequence). CDR3 residues: CATSDRDSGVNEQFF. DNA for the CDR3: TGTGCCACCAGCGACCGGGACAGCGGGGTCAATGAGCAGTTCTTC.

The table lists this clonotype with a few counts. The gene calls are TRBV20-1 and TRBJ1-3; D ambiguous. CDR3 size: 14 residues. Looked up from germline, CDR1 is DFQATT and CDR2 is SNEGSKA (reference sequence). V lost 1 base and J 0 bases, leaving 7 bases between the germline ends. The CDR3 protein is CSARAFDSGNTIYF. In DNA, the CDR3 is TGCAGTGCTAGAGCATTCGACTCTGGAAACACCATATATTTT.

This clonotype occurred a few times. V gene TRBV11-2 combines with J gene TRBJ2-2; D is unresolved. The length of the CDR3 is 15 residues. Deletions cut 2 bases from V and 6 bases from J, with 13 bases between. In germline, CDR1 is SGHAT, CDR2 FQNNGV. CDR3 sequence: CASSLLETVPGELFF. Here the CDR3 DNA reads TGTGCCAGCAGCTTACTGGAGACGGTACCCGGGGAGCTGTTTTTT.

This clonotype was seen at least ten times. The chain is built from TRBV12-3 or TRBV12-4 and TRBJ2-1; D not resolved. Trimming removed 6 bases from V and 0 bases from J, with 9 bases in between. The CDR3 totals 14 residues. The CDR3 sequence: CASSLTSSYNEQFF. The CDR3 DNA follows: TGTGCCAGCAGCCTCACGAGCTCCTACAATGAGCAGTTCTTC.

The rearrangement uses TRBV11-1 and TRBJ1-4; D is possibly TRBD1 (6 bases). Trimming pared 3 bases from V and 6 bases from J, leaving 23 bases between. Per the germline V gene, CDR1 is SGHAT and CDR2 is FQDESV (reference sequence). The CDR3 sequence is 18 residues long. This CDR3 is CASSFLQGGGIPHEKLFF. Written as DNA, the CDR3 is TGTGCCAGCAGCTTTCTACAGGGAGGGGGTATACCCCATGAAAAACTGTTTTTT. Complete variable domain (other parts from reference TRBV11-1 and TRBJ1-4): EAEVAQSPRYKITEKSQAVAFWCDPISGHATLYWYRQILGQGPELLVQFQDESVVDDSQLPKDRFSAERLKGVDSTLKIQPAELGDSAMYLCASSFLQGGGIPHEKLFFGSGTQLSVL.

V gene TRBV29-1 combines with J gene TRBJ2-7, with 11 bases lining up with TRBD2. Germline assignment: CDR1 SQVTM and CDR2 ANQGSEA. This CDR3 comprises 13 residues. Losses at the gene ends were 4 bases for V and 6 bases for J; bases not matched to a gene: 5. CDR3 sequence: CSVALAGVGEQYF. The CDR3 DNA reads as TGCAGCGTTGCACTAGCGGGAGTCGGCGAGCAGTACTTC.

This clonotype was observed at least ten times. This chain connects TRBV12-3 or TRBV12-4 to TRBJ1-5; 7 bases are a match to TRBD1. The V segment lost 7 bases and the J segment 1 base; nucleotides outside the gene matches: 7. The CDR3 extends over 15 amino acids. The CDR3 DNA follows: TGTGCCAGCAAAAGACAGGGTGGGAGCAATCAGCCCCAGCATTTT. It yields the protein CASKRQGGSNQPQHF.

The chain recombines TRBV28 with TRBJ2-7; possibly TRBD1 for D (5 bases). The ends were cut back, 4 bases at V and 0 bases at J, with 19 bases in the middle. The CDR3 runs 17 residues. Germline CDR1 is MDHEN and CDR2 is SYDVKM. CDR3 residues: CASSYPGASRSSYEQYF. The CDR3 bases are TGTGCCAGCAGTTACCCTGGGGCATCCAGAAGCTCCTACGAGCAGTACTTC.

The rearrangement uses TRBV10-3 and TRBJ2-3, with TRBD2 matching 12 bases. Germline V gene sequence: CDR1 ENHRY, CDR2 SYGVKD. Trimming removed 10 bases from V and 0 bases from J; junction bases left unmatched: 5. The CDR3 covers 15 residues. CDR3 bases: TGTGCCACCGGACTAGCGGGAAGTAGCACAGATACGCAGTATTTT. It is translated as CATGLAGSSTDTQYF.

This clonotype was seen more than once but under ten times. V is TRBV3-1 and J is TRBJ2-1; 9 nucleotides line up with TRBD2. Germline V gives CDR1 LGHDT, CDR2 YNNKEL (reference sequence). This CDR3 is built from 16 residues. V was clipped by 1 base and J by 7 bases; unmatched bases: 8. DNA of the CDR3: TGTGCCAGCAGCCAAGGGGGTTTAGCGGGAGAAAATGAGCAGTTCTTC. Its translation is CASSQGGLAGENEQFF.

In its sample, this clonotype was seen many times. V usage is TRBV29-1 and J usage is TRBJ2-1; D uncertain. Trimming removed 0 bases from V and 8 bases from J, with 11 bases in between. This CDR3 is 13 amino acids long. CDR1 and CDR2 (germline): SQVTM, ANQGSEA. This CDR3 is CSVEDRVGHEQFF. Written as DNA, the CDR3 is TGCAGCGTTGAAGATCGGGTGGGCCATGAGCAGTTCTTC.

This clonotype was recorded a few times. This chain's CDR3 is CASSPTSPSYEQYF. CDR3 bases: TGCGCCAGCAGCCCGACTAGCCCCTCCTACGAGCAGTACTTC. This chain uses TRBV4-1 with TRBJ2-7; 7 bases are a match to TRBD2. The length of the CDR3 is 14 residues. V gave up 4 bases and J gave up 0 bases; unmatched junction bases: 3. Germline values: CDR1 MGHRA, CDR2 YSYEKL.